What follows describes a single T cell receptor beta chain. V dropped 6 bases and J dropped 0 bases, with 11 bases sitting between them. Per germline, CDR1 LNHDA and CDR2 SQIVND (reference sequence). This CDR3 has 15 residues. The record originates from a study of blood T cell repertoires in COVID-19. Whole-study context: Samples of COVID-19 (acute and convalescent) were obtained from the United States, Italy and Spain. PBMCs, B-cell-depleted T cells, or T cells were the source of the cDNA or gDNA that made up the material.

How the authors handled the data: Nucleated cell number was recorded as an estimate derived from reference gene primer amplification. This table comes from immunoSEQ multiplex PCR, and its TCRdb copy is limited to in-frame clones, with some not included. V, J and clone size derive from that table, while D and trimming were established from the DNA sequence. The sample carries 250,000 to 350,000 clones, about nine tenths recorded once. This chain joins TRBV19 and TRBJ1-4; D gene uncertain. The TCR was taken from a woman between 45 and 65 years old with COVID-19, enrolled during active disease. Sequenced: peripheral blood. CDR3 in DNA: TGTGCCAGTAGAGGAGCGGTAGCAACTAATGAAAAACTGTTTTTT. Translating gives CASRGAVATNEKLFF.